This entry concerns a single T cell receptor beta chain. These data belong to a study of shared clonotypes between healthy human individuals. V was clipped by 6 bases and J by 5 bases; unmatched bases: 7. CDR1 is SGHKS, CDR2 YYEKEE, per germline (reference sequence). This CDR3 spans 14 amino acids. Here immunoSEQ multiplex PCR was the method, and the copy in TCRdb shows in-frame clones only, minus some. The table has 2 million to 2.5 million clones, around 95% seen once; the top ten hold 0.1% to 0.15%. This clonotype originated in a man aged 18 to 30 in good health. This chain links TRBV5-5 with TRBJ2-5, with TRBD1 identical over 10 bases. The sequencing sample was made of naive CD4+ T cells sorted from blood. Subset noted: CD45RA+ positively selected. For the CDR3, the DNA is TGTGCCAGCAACACGACAGGGGGCGATGAGACCCAGTACTTC. Translation gives CASNTTGGDETQYF.